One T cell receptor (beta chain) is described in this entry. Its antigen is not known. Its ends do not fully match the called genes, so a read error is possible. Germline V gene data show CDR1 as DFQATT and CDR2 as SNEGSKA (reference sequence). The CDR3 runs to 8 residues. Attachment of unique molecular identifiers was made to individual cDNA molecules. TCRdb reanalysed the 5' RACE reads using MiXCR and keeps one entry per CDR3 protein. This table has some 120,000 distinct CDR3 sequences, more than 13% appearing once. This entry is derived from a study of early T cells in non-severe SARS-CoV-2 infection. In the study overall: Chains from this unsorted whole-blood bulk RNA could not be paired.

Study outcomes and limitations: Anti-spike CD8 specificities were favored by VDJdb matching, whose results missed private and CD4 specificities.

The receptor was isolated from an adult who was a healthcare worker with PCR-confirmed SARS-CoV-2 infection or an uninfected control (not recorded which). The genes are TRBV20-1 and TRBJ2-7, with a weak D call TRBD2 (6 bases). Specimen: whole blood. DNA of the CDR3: TGCAGCAATCCGGGGGAGGCCTTC. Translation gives CSNPGEAF.